This TCR beta chain was documented in a study of blood T cell repertoires in COVID-19. Overall study context: The United States, Italy and Spain were the sources of the acute and convalescent COVID-19 samples. The analysed material was cDNA or gDNA that came from T cells, B-cell-depleted T cells, or PBMCs.

As handled by the study authors: Using reference gene primer amplification, nucleated cell counts were estimated. Here immunoSEQ multiplex PCR was the method, and the copy in TCRdb shows in-frame clones only, minus some. D and trimming come from the DNA, and the V and J calls and clone size come from that table. The data contain 50,000 to 75,000 clones, about nine tenths of them singletons. The CDR3 consists of 16 residues. Germline trimming cut 3 bases from V and 4 bases from J; bases unmatched to any gene: 9. From germline, CDR1 is KGHSH and CDR2 LQKENI. The sequenced sample consisted of peripheral blood. This chain uses TRBV18 with TRBJ2-7; 10 positions match TRBD2. This sequence originates from a human donor in a cohort sampled during active COVID-19. CDR3 nucleotide sequence: TGTGCCAGCTCACCCTCCCCGACTAGCGGGTTATACGAGCAGTACTTC. Its protein product is CASSPSPTSGLYEQYF.